The clone carrying this T cell receptor beta chain was detected many times. The antigen is not known. This record comes from a study of blood T cells in healthy people across ages. A sample-barcoded 5' primer and a J-beta primer mix were used in a second PCR of about 6 to 11 cycles. TCRdb reprocessed the 5' RACE reads with MiXCR, giving one entry per CDR3 protein. The sample includes about 940,000 distinct CDR3 sequences, roughly 50% of them seen just once. From germline, CDR1 is MNHEY and CDR2 SVGAGI. V was cut by 2 bases and J by 2 bases, with 10 bases left in between. The CDR3 runs 14 residues. Regarding the study as a whole: Donor CMV status, an unknown factor, possibly confounded changes in expanded clonotypes. Any conclusive comparison of naive versus antigen-experienced cells was prevented by using unsorted PBMCs. A greater number of naive CD4+ cells and higher diversity distinguished long-lived donors from aged donors.

The TCR was taken from a man aged 30 to 45 in good health. The sequenced material came from blood. The chain joins TRBV6-5 to TRBJ2-7, with D possibly being TRBD1 (6 bases). CDR3 DNA sequence: TGTGCCAGCAGTTACAGGGGGAACCCCTACGAGCAGTACTTC. Translated: CASSYRGNPYEQYF.